This is a list of T cell receptor beta chains from one sample in a study of patients and donors after allogeneic stem cell transplantation. One entry per CDR3 protein, called by TCRdb with MiXCR from the RT-PCR reads. The sample holds approximately 150,000 distinct CDR3 sequences, roughly two fifths seen once. The specimen was blood, either unsorted or a sorted T cell fraction (not recorded which). The receptors come from a human donor who was either an allogeneic HSCT recipient or a stem cell or donor lymphocyte infusion donor (not recorded which). It is not recorded whose cells these are; they may come from a transplant donor. CDR3s include the opening cysteine and the closing phenylalanine or tryptophan. The D gene is left open where the match is weak. Size values are once, few and many counts, or a class for expanded clones, and some rows have none.

V gene: TRBV6-2/TRBV6-3; CDR3 length: 15; J gene: TRBJ2-5; clone size: -; D gene: -; CDR3 protein: CASSYSASRQETQYF; CDR3 DNA: TGTGCCAGCAGTTACTCGGCTAGTCGTCAAGAGACCCAGTACTTC
V gene: TRBV27; CDR3 length: 16; J gene: TRBJ1-5; clone size: -; D gene: TRBD1; CDR3 protein: CASSDTDRGSNQPQHF; CDR3 DNA: TGTGCCAGCAGTGATACGGACAGGGGTAGCAATCAGCCCCAGCATTTT
V gene: TRBV12-3/TRBV12-4; CDR3 length: 16; J gene: TRBJ2-1; clone size: few; D gene: TRBD2; CDR3 protein: CASRLTLAGGYNEQFF; CDR3 DNA: TGTGCCAGCAGGCTGACTCTAGCGGGGGGATACAATGAGCAGTTCTTC
V gene: TRBV6-5; CDR3 length: 16; J gene: TRBJ1-5; clone size: -; D gene: TRBD1; CDR3 protein: CASSSTQGVSNQPQHF; CDR3 DNA: TGTGCCAGCAGTTCCACCCAGGGGGTTAGCAATCAGCCCCAGCATTTT
V gene: TRBV20-1; CDR3 length: 15; J gene: TRBJ2-1; clone size: -; D gene: -; CDR3 protein: CSARVGRPFIDEQFF; CDR3 DNA: TGCAGTGCTAGAGTGGGACGGCCTTTTATCGATGAGCAGTTCTTC
V gene: TRBV27; CDR3 length: 16; J gene: TRBJ2-1; clone size: -; D gene: TRBD1; CDR3 protein: CASSLEGDRLYNEQFF; CDR3 DNA: TGTGCCAGCAGTTTAGAAGGGGACAGATTATACAATGAGCAGTTCTTC
V gene: TRBV7-9; CDR3 length: 14; J gene: TRBJ1-1; clone size: few; D gene: -; CDR3 protein: CASSLSGDGTEAFF; CDR3 DNA: TGTGCCAGCAGCTTATCAGGGGATGGCACTGAAGCTTTCTTT
V gene: TRBV12-3/TRBV12-4; CDR3 length: 13; J gene: TRBJ2-3; clone size: -; D gene: TRBD1; CDR3 protein: CASRTGAADTQYF; CDR3 DNA: TGTGCCAGCAGGACAGGGGCGGCAGATACGCAGTATTTT
V gene: TRBV28; CDR3 length: 15; J gene: TRBJ1-6; clone size: -; D gene: -; CDR3 protein: CASNVVGTYNSPLHF; CDR3 DNA: TGTGCCAGCAACGTAGTGGGGACCTATAATTCACCCCTCCACTTT
V gene: TRBV20-1; CDR3 length: 15; J gene: TRBJ1-1; clone size: -; D gene: -; CDR3 protein: CSASSPTGMNTEAFF; CDR3 DNA: TGCAGTGCTAGTTCCCCGACAGGCATGAACACTGAAGCTTTCTTT
V gene: TRBV12-3/TRBV12-4; CDR3 length: 13; J gene: TRBJ1-4; clone size: few; D gene: -; CDR3 protein: CASTGATNEKLFF; CDR3 DNA: TGTGCCAGCACGGGAGCAACTAATGAAAAACTGTTTTTT
V gene: TRBV6-2/TRBV6-3; CDR3 length: 16; J gene: TRBJ1-5; clone size: -; D gene: -; CDR3 protein: CASSYPYRADGQPQHF; CDR3 DNA: TGTGCCAGCAGTTACCCCTACAGGGCGGATGGTCAGCCCCAGCATTTT
V gene: TRBV5-1; CDR3 length: 11; J gene: TRBJ2-5; clone size: many; D gene: -; CDR3 protein: CASSFQETQYF; CDR3 DNA: TGTGCCAGCAGTTTTCAGGAGACCCAGTACTTC
V gene: TRBV12-3/TRBV12-4; CDR3 length: 14; J gene: TRBJ1-1; clone size: many; D gene: -; CDR3 protein: CASSLGRSNTEAFF; CDR3 DNA: TGTGCCAGCAGTTTAGGCAGATCGAACACTGAAGCTTTCTTT
V gene: TRBV4-3; CDR3 length: 15; J gene: TRBJ1-4; clone size: -; D gene: TRBD1; CDR3 protein: CASSQAGQGIEKLFF; CDR3 DNA: TGCGCCAGCAGCCAAGCGGGACAGGGGATTGAAAAACTGTTTTTT
V gene: TRBV6-5; CDR3 length: 14; J gene: TRBJ2-7; clone size: -; D gene: -; CDR3 protein: CASSRRDGDYEQYF; CDR3 DNA: TGTGCCAGCAGCCGACGGGACGGAGACTACGAGCAGTACTTC
V gene: TRBV20-1; CDR3 length: 13; J gene: TRBJ1-4; clone size: -; D gene: -; CDR3 protein: CSASGPGNEKLFF; CDR3 DNA: TGCAGTGCTAGTGGTCCGGGGAATGAAAAACTGTTTTTT
V gene: TRBV28; CDR3 length: 17; J gene: TRBJ1-3; clone size: -; D gene: TRBD1; CDR3 protein: CASKGQSFRISGNTIYF; CDR3 DNA: TGTGCCAGCAAGGGACAGTCATTCCGGATCTCTGGAAACACCATATATTTT
V gene: TRBV11-1; CDR3 length: 16; J gene: TRBJ2-5; clone size: -; D gene: TRBD2; CDR3 protein: CASSVQTSGGEETQYF; CDR3 DNA: TGTGCCAGCAGCGTCCAGACTAGCGGGGGAGAAGAGACCCAGTACTTC
V gene: TRBV29-1; CDR3 length: 13; J gene: TRBJ2-3; clone size: -; D gene: TRBD2; CDR3 protein: CSVAGLVADTQYF; CDR3 DNA: TGCAGCGTTGCAGGACTAGTAGCAGATACGCAGTATTTT
V gene: TRBV27; CDR3 length: 17; J gene: TRBJ1-6; clone size: -; D gene: -; CDR3 protein: CASSLRPMAGENSPLHF; CDR3 DNA: TGTGCCAGCAGTTTAAGACCCATGGCAGGGGAGAATTCACCCCTCCACTTT
V gene: TRBV20-1; CDR3 length: 14; J gene: TRBJ2-3; clone size: few; D gene: TRBD2; CDR3 protein: CSALSGERTDTQYF; CDR3 DNA: TGCAGTGCGCTTAGCGGGGAGCGCACAGATACGCAGTATTTT